This TCR beta chain derives from a study of blood T cell repertoires in COVID-19. Turning to the study itself: Acute and convalescent COVID-19 specimens originated in the United States, Italy and Spain. The cDNA or gDNA used as material had been derived from T cells, B-cell-depleted T cells, or PBMCs.

The V and J ends lost 5 bases and 5 bases, in that order; junction bases with no gene match: 11. The CDR3 is 16 amino acids. Germline values: CDR1 SGHTA, CDR2 FQGNSA. In the authors' methods: Estimation of nucleated cell counts relied on the amplification of reference gene primers. Method: immunoSEQ multiplex PCR; TCRdb's copy keeps in-frame clones and lacks some. From that table come the V and J calls and clone size; the DNA was used to work out D and trimming. The sample lists 150,000 to 200,000 clones; around 93% were seen once. Sequencing was performed on peripheral blood. V is TRBV7-2 and J is TRBJ2-3, with 9 bases matching TRBD2. This receptor was identified in a woman in her forties or fifties with acute or convalescent COVID-19. CDR3 DNA: TGTGCCAGCAGCCCTGGACTAGCGCGTACTCGAGATACGCAGTATTTT. Amino acids: CASSPGLARTRDTQYF. The full variable domain, its missing parts supplied by reference TRBV7-2 and TRBJ2-3, is GAGVSQSPSNKVTEKGKDVELRCDPISGHTALYWYRQSLGQGLEFLIYFQGNSAPDKSGLPSDRFSAERTGGSVSTLTIQRTQQEDSAVYLCASSPGLARTRDTQYFGPGTRLTVL.